The present entry profiles one T cell receptor beta chain with its context. Using a J-beta primer mix together with a sample-barcoded 5' primer, a second PCR was run for about 6 to 12 cycles. All cDNA molecules were each tagged by a template-switch adaptor with 12 random nucleotides. TCRdb redid the calling of the 5' RACE reads with MiXCR, one entry per CDR3 protein. The sample holds just under 900,000 distinct CDR3 sequences; around 26% are singletons and the top ten take 17%. The germline CDR1 and CDR2 sequences are MNHEY and SMNVEV (reference sequence). CDR3 length: 13 amino acids. Trimming stripped 3 bases from V and 7 bases from J, with 9 bases between. The data were taken from a study of blood T cells in healthy people across ages.

This TCR was recovered from a woman older than 75 in good health. The J gene is TRBJ1-4, the V gene TRBV27, with D perhaps matching TRBD1 (5 bases). Specimen: blood. CDR3 in DNA: TGTGCCAGCAGTTTTCGGGGGGTTGAAAAACTGTTTTTT. It specifies CASSFRGVEKLFF.